These T cell receptor beta chains were read from a single sample in a study of T cell repertoires in cytomegalovirus infection. For these receptors, no antigen is known. From the reads, TCRdb called clonotypes with MiXCR, one entry per CDR3 protein. The table lists 250,000 to 300,000 distinct CDR3 sequences, 20% to 25% of them singletons. Sequences were derived from cultured PBMCs, sampled from culture after CMV antigen stimulation. The receptors derive from a human donor in good health (CMV status not recorded). Some clones in this sample may be carry-over from other donors' samples. Each CDR3 is given with its conserved first and last residue. A D gene is named only where the DNA matches it firmly. The size field is filled for only some rows; it gives once, few, many or a size class.

>few|TRBV6-5|13|TRBJ1-1|.
CASSYSRQLEAFF
TGTGCCAGCAGTTACTCGCGACAGCTGGAAGCTTTCTTT
>few|TRBV12-3/TRBV12-4|15|TRBJ1-5|TRBD1
CASSSIRQGGQPQHF
TGTGCCAGCAGTTCGATCCGGCAGGGGGGTCAGCCCCAGCATTTT
>few|TRBV29-1|16|TRBJ2-1|TRBD2
CSVAGTSGRSYNEQFF
TGCAGCGTCGCCGGGACTAGCGGGAGATCCTACAATGAGCAGTTCTTC
>.|TRBV4-1|13|TRBJ1-1|.
CASSQDQGGEAFF
TGCGCCAGCAGCCAAGACCAGGGTGGAGAAGCTTTCTTT
>many|TRBV7-2|14|TRBJ1-1|.
CASSLASTNTEAFF
TGTGCCAGCAGCTTAGCGTCTACGAACACTGAAGCTTTCTTT
>.|TRBV6-2/TRBV6-3|13|TRBJ1-1|.
CASSYILNTEAFF
TGTGCCAGCAGTTACATCCTGAACACTGAAGCTTTCTTT
>.|TRBV4-1|13|TRBJ2-3|.
CASSQVRSDTQYF
TGCGCCAGCAGCCAAGTGAGGTCCGATACGCAGTATTTT
>few|TRBV6-1|15|TRBJ1-4|.
CASSTTGGSNEKLFF
TGTGCCAGCAGTACTACCGGGGGCTCTAATGAAAAACTGTTTTTT
>.|TRBV7-3|20|TRBJ2-1|TRBD2
CASSSPGLAGGPSSYNEQFF
TGTGCCAGCAGCTCTCCGGGACTAGCGGGAGGTCCAAGCTCCTACAATGAGCAGTTCTTC
>.|TRBV7-9|14|TRBJ2-1|.
CASSLGYSQIEQFF
TGTGCCAGCAGCTTAGGTTACTCACAAATTGAGCAGTTCTTC
>many|TRBV7-3|14|TRBJ2-1|TRBD2
CASSWGGGLHEQFF
TGTGCCAGCAGCTGGGGCGGGGGGCTCCATGAGCAGTTCTTC
>few|TRBV7-2|24|TRBJ2-7|TRBD2
CASSPPRVSSGSVYSSLGPYEQYF
TGTGCCAGCAGCCCTCCCAGGGTTTCTAGCGGGAGCGTGTATTCGTCCTTAGGACCCTACGAGCAGTACTTC
>few|TRBV4-1|16|TRBJ2-3|TRBD2
CASSQLTSGDTDTQYF
TGTGCCAGCAGCCAGCTGACTAGCGGGGACACAGATACGCAGTATTTT
>.|TRBV12-3/TRBV12-4|16|TRBJ1-2|TRBD1
CASRKQAGTGGRGYTF
TGTGCCAGCAGGAAACAAGCCGGGACAGGGGGTAGAGGCTACACCTTC
>few|TRBV7-2|13|TRBJ2-3|.
CASSRSGTDTQYF
TGTGCCAGCAGCCGCTCTGGCACAGATACGCAGTATTTT
>.|TRBV7-3|16|TRBJ1-5|.
CASSRRRIPGNQPQHF
TGTGCCAGCAGCCGCCGCCGAATACCCGGCAATCAGCCCCAGCATTTT
>few|TRBV28|14|TRBJ2-7|.
CASSPRAARYEQYF
TGTGCCAGCAGTCCCCGAGCGGCACGCTACGAGCAGTACTTC
>.|TRBV15|16|TRBJ2-3|TRBD2
CATSGREGYSTDTQYF
TGTGCCACCAGCGGGAGGGAGGGGTACTCCACAGATACGCAGTATTTT
>.|TRBV7-9|14|TRBJ2-5|.
CASSLGRVEETQYF
TGTGCCAGCAGCTTAGGGCGGGTAGAAGAGACCCAGTACTTC
>many|TRBV7-2|16|TRBJ2-3|.
CASSSEDRILTDTQYF
TGTGCCAGCAGCTCCGAGGACAGAATTTTGACAGATACGCAGTATTTT
>many|TRBV3-1|15|TRBJ2-1|.
CASSPDLSSYNEQFF
TGTGCCAGCAGCCCAGACCTGTCGTCCTACAATGAGCAGTTCTTC
>few|TRBV6-5|16|TRBJ1-4|.
CASSYLRRTNNEKLFF
TGTGCCAGCAGTTACCTACGACGGACCAATAATGAAAAACTGTTTTTT
>.|TRBV18|17|TRBJ1-3|.
CASSPPSGAGSGNTIYF
TGTGCCAGCTCACCACCGTCGGGGGCGGGCTCTGGAAACACCATATATTTT
>many|TRBV10-3|11|TRBJ2-1|.
CATQEGYEQFF
TGTGCCACCCAAGAGGGATATGAGCAGTTCTTC
>.|TRBV7-6|14|TRBJ1-3|.
CASSTGNSGNTIYF
TGTGCCAGCAGCACGGGAAACTCTGGAAACACCATATATTTT
>.|TRBV7-3|18|TRBJ2-3|.
CASSLTPAIFRSSDTQYF
TGTGCCAGCAGCTTAACGCCAGCGATATTTAGGTCGTCAGATACGCAGTATTTT
>many|TRBV7-2|15|TRBJ1-6|.
CASSALGPTDSPLHF
TGTGCCAGCAGCGCCCTAGGCCCCACCGACTCACCCCTCCACTTT
>few|TRBV19|12|TRBJ1-2|.
CASGGGSYGYTF
TGTGCCAGCGGGGGAGGGAGCTATGGCTACACCTTC
>.|TRBV6-1|16|TRBJ2-7|TRBD2
CASSPNSGRASYEQYF
TGTGCCAGCAGTCCCAATAGCGGGAGGGCCTCCTACGAGCAGTACTTC
>.|TRBV6-2/TRBV6-3|17|TRBJ2-6|TRBD1
CASSRTRGQVGANVLTF
TGTGCCAGCAGCCGAACTAGGGGACAGGTTGGGGCCAACGTCCTGACTTTC
>.|TRBV20-1|11|TRBJ2-3|.
CSALLLNTQYF
TGCAGTGCCCTTCTGCTGAATACGCAGTATTTT
>.|TRBV6-2/TRBV6-3|13|TRBJ1-1|.
CASSPRTLVGAFF
TGTGCCAGCAGTCCGAGGACGCTGGTGGGAGCTTTCTTT